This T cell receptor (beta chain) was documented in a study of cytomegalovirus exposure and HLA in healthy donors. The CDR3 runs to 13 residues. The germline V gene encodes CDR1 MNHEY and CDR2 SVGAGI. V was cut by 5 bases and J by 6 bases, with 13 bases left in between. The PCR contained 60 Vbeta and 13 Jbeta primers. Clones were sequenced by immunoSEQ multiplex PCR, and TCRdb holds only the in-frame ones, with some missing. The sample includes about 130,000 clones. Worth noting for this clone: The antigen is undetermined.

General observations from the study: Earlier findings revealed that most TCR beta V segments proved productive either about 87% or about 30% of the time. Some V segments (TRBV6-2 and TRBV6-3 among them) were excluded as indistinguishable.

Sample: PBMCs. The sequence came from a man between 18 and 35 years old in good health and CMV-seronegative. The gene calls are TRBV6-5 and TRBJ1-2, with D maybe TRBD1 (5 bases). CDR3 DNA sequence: TGTGCCAGCAGTGAGTCAGGGAAGAATGGCTACACCTTC. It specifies CASSESGKNGYTF.